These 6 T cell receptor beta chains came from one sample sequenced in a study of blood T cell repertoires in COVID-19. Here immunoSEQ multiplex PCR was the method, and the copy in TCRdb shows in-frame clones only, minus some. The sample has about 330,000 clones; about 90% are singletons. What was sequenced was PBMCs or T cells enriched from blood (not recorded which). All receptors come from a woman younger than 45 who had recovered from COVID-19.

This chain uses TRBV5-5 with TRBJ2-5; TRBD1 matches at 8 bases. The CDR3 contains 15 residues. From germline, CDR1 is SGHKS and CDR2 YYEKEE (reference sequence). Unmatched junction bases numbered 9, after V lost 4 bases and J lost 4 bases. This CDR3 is CASSVRGRDGETQYF. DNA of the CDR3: TGTGCCAGCAGCGTCAGGGGGCGGGATGGAGAGACCCAGTACTTC.

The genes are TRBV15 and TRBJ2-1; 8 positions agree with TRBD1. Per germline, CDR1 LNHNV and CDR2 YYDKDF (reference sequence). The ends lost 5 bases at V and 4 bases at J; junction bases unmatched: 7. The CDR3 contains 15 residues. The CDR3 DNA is TGTGCCACCAGCTCCTTGGACAGGGCATACAATGAGCAGTTCTTC. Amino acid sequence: CATSSLDRAYNEQFF. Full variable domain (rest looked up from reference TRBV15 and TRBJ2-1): DAMVIQNPRYQVTQFGKPVTLSCSQTLNHNVMYWYQQKSSQAPKLLFHYYDKDFNNEADTPDNFQSRRPNTSFCFLDIRSPGLGDTAMYLCATSSLDRAYNEQFFGPGTRLTVL.

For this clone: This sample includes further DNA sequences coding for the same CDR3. Written as DNA, the CDR3 is TGCGCCAGCAGCCAAGCAGGGGGCGAGCAGTACTTC. Translation: CASSQAGGEQYF. This rearrangement joins TRBV4-3 to TRBJ2-7, with TRBD1 matching 7 bases. The CDR3 spans 12 residues. Germline V gives CDR1 LGHNA, CDR2 YSLEER. Trimming cost V 1 base and J 6 bases; bases outside gene matches: 0.

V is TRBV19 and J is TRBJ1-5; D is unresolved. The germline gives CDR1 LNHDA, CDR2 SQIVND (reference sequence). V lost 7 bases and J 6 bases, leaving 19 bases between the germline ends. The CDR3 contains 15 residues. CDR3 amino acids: CASIASERAGQPQHF. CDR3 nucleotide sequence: TGTGCCAGTATAGCTAGTGAGAGGGCGGGTCAGCCCCAGCATTTT. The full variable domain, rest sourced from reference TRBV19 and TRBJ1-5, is DGGITQSPKYLFRKEGQNVTLSCEQNLNHDAMYWYRQDPGQGLRLIYYSQIVNDFQKGDIAEGYSVSREKKESFPLTVTSAQKNPTAFYLCASIASERAGQPQHFGDGTRLSIL.

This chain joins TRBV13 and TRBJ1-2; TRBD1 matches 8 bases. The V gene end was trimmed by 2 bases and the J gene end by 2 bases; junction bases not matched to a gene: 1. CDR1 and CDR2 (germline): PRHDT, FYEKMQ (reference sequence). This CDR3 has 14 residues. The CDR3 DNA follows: TGTGCCAGCAGCTTACAGGGGGCGAACTATGGCTACACCTTC. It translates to CASSLQGANYGYTF.

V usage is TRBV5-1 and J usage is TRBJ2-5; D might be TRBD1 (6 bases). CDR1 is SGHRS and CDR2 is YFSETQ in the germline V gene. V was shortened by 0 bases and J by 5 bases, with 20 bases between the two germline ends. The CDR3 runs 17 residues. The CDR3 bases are TGCGCCAGCAGCTTGGCCGGATTAGGGGGTTTCGGGGAGACCCAGTACTTC. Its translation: CASSLAGLGGFGETQYF.